The 30 T cell receptor beta chains reported below all come from one sample, sequenced in a study of post-analysis software for immune sequencing data. These receptors' targets are unknown. Study-level points and caveats: Five or six TRBV segments were significantly more frequent in patients than in controls. TRBV5-6, TRBV5-1 and TRBV20-1 were among these segments.

cDNA libraries of TCR beta carried unique molecular identifiers. TCRdb re-derived calls from the PCR reads in MiXCR, one entry per CDR3 protein. The data hold about 460,000 distinct CDR3 sequences, with nearly 45% observed a single time. Sequences were obtained from blood. Source of these receptors: a girl under 18 with multiple sclerosis.

The chain employs TRBV28 and TRBJ2-1; D is ambiguous. CDR3 length: 11 residues. V was shortened by 7 bases and J by 7 bases, with 8 bases between the two germline ends. Germline CDR1 reads MDHEN; CDR2 reads SYDVKM. The DNA of the CDR3 is TGTGCCAGCACCTATCTTAATGAGCAGTTCTTC. It translates to CASTYLNEQFF.

This sequence joins TRBV28 and TRBJ1-2; tentatively, D is TRBD1 (6 bases). Germline lookup yields CDR1 MDHEN and CDR2 SYDVKM. With 6 bases removed from V and 3 bases from J, the gap between germline ends came to 11 bases. The CDR3 has 13 amino acids. CDR3 sequence (DNA): TGTGCCAGCAGATGGGGGGGCGACTATGGCTACACCTTC. Translating it yields CASRWGGDYGYTF.

The chain uses TRBV10-3 and TRBJ2-1; 9 bases fit TRBD2. The V gene end was trimmed by 6 bases and the J gene end by 9 bases; junction bases not matched to a gene: 9. Germline assignment: CDR1 ENHRY and CDR2 SYGVKD. CDR3 size: 14 residues. The CDR3 nucleotides are TGTGCCATCAGGCGGGCGGGAGGGCCCATTGAGCAGTTCTTC. It encodes CAIRRAGGPIEQFF.

The chain recombines TRBV10-3 with TRBJ2-1; 7 positions agree with TRBD2. The V segment lost 4 bases and the J segment 7 bases; nucleotides outside the gene matches: 1. CDR3 length: 12 residues. CDR1 and CDR2 from the germline V gene are ENHRY and SYGVKD. This CDR3 reads CAISGTSNEQFF. The CDR3 DNA is TGTGCCATCAGTGGGACTAGTAATGAGCAGTTCTTC.

This clonotype was counted only a few times. Here the CDR3 DNA reads TGCAGTGCTCACTATGGAACTAGCGGTAGGGGTGAGCAGTTCTTC. It specifies CSAHYGTSGRGEQFF. The chain recombines TRBV20-1 with TRBJ2-1; 8 positions agree with TRBD2. CDR1 is DFQATT and CDR2 is SNEGSKA in the germline V gene (reference sequence). The CDR3 covers 15 residues. After removal of 5 bases from V and 9 bases from J, the junction contained 15 bases not matched to a gene.

The chain couples TRBV28 to TRBJ1-1, with 7 bases fitting TRBD1. CDR3 length equals 16 residues. Germline V gene lookup returns CDR1 MDHEN and CDR2 SYDVKM. V dropped 4 bases and J dropped 0; count of bases not matched to a gene: 8. The CDR3 coding sequence is TGTGCCAGCAGTTACCTCAGGGGGGGGGTGAACACTGAAGCTTTCTTT. Its translation: CASSYLRGGVNTEAFF.

This sequence joins TRBV20-1 and TRBJ2-5, with 10 positions matching TRBD2. J gave up 1 base and V 3 bases, and 5 bases lay outside the gene matches. The CDR3 loop spans 15 amino acids. Germline assignment: CDR1 DFQATT and CDR2 SNEGSKA (reference sequence). The CDR3 region is CSARIAGGPQETQYF. DNA of the CDR3: TGCAGTGCTAGGATAGCGGGGGGACCCCAAGAGACCCAGTACTTC.

The chain recombines TRBV12-3 or TRBV12-4 with TRBJ2-5; D ambiguous. The CDR3 has 16 amino acids. V lost 3 bases to trimming and J lost 2 bases, with 16 bases between them. The CDR3 is CASSFRGSRQQETQYF. CDR3 sequence (DNA): TGTGCCAGCAGTTTCAGAGGAAGTCGGCAACAAGAGACCCAGTACTTC.

This sequence joins TRBV7-2 and TRBJ1-3; the D gene is possibly TRBD1 (6 bases). V was cut by 5 bases and J by 0 bases, with 11 bases left in between. The CDR3 extends over 15 amino acids. Germline V CDR1 and CDR2: SGHTA, FQGNSA. The CDR3 protein is CASSPRTVSGNTIYF. The CDR3 coding sequence is TGTGCCAGCAGCCCGAGGACAGTCTCTGGAAACACCATATATTTT.

The chain combines TRBV12-3 or TRBV12-4 with TRBJ2-1, with 7 bases matching TRBD2. V lost 6 bases, J lost 8 bases, and 13 bases stayed unmatched. CDR3 length: 15 amino acids. The CDR3 nucleotides are TGTGCCAGCAGCCCGGGACTACGACACGGCTATGAGCAGTTCTTC. Protein: CASSPGLRHGYEQFF.

The rearrangement links TRBV7-2 to TRBJ1-4, with D possibly matching TRBD1 (6 bases). Trimming left V 5 bases short and J 7 bases short, with 14 bases between. This CDR3 has 14 amino acids. Looked up from germline, CDR1 is SGHTA and CDR2 is FQGNSA. CDR3 in amino acids: CASSTQGTGEKLFF. CDR3 nucleotides: TGTGCCAGCAGCACCCAGGGGACTGGTGAAAAACTGTTTTTT.

The table lists this clonotype with a few counts. This chain uses TRBV12-3 or TRBV12-4 with TRBJ2-1; D unresolved. Trimming shortened V by 2 bases and J by 9 bases, and 14 bases separated the two germline ends. This CDR3 has 14 amino acids. In DNA, the CDR3 is TGTGCCAGCAGTTTACCCTTCCGGATGAGTGAGCAGTTCTTC. Translating gives CASSLPFRMSEQFF.

J is TRBJ1-2 and V is TRBV7-8; weak D call: TRBD1 (5 bases). CDR3 size: 15 residues. V lost 5 bases and J 3 bases, leaving 16 bases between the germline ends. Germline CDR1 and CDR2: SGHVS and FQNEAQ. The CDR3, as DNA: TGTGCCAGCAGCCTTAGAGTGGGGGGAGACTATGGCTACACCTTC. Translation: CASSLRVGGDYGYTF.

This rearrangement joins TRBV20-1 to TRBJ2-7, with D tentatively TRBD1 (5 bases). Trimming pared 0 bases from V and 2 bases from J, leaving 11 bases between. Germline lookup yields CDR1 DFQATT and CDR2 SNEGSKA (reference sequence). There are 14 residues in the CDR3. The CDR3 DNA sequence: TGCAGTGCTAGAGATGTTAAAGGGGCCTACGAGCAGTACTTC. This gives the protein CSARDVKGAYEQYF.

This clonotype turned up a few times. A junction boundary mismatches the germline segment, possibly from a read error. The chain carries TRBV7-7 and TRBJ2-5, with 8 bases identical to TRBD1. Germline CDR1 SSHAT, CDR2 FNYEAQ (reference sequence). The CDR3 has 18 residues. For the CDR3, the DNA is TGTGCTAGCAGCTTAGCCGTCGGGACAGGCACCACCAGAGAGACCCAGTACTTC. It is translated as CASSLAVGTGTTRETQYF. The whole variable domain, remainder taken from reference TRBV7-7 and TRBJ2-5, is GAGVSQSPRYKVTKRGQDVTLRCDPISSHATLYWYQQALGQGPEFLTYFNYEAQPDKSGLPSDRFSAERPEGSISTLTIQRTEQRDSAMYRCASSLAVGTGTTRETQYFGPGTRLLVL.

The chain joins TRBV6-2 or TRBV6-3 to TRBJ2-3, with a possible D match to TRBD2 (6 bases). The CDR3 runs 16 residues. Trimming removed 5 bases at V and 0 bases at J, with 15 bases between. Germline V gene data show CDR1 as MNHEY and CDR2 as SVGEGT. The DNA of the CDR3 is TGTGCCAGCAGTGGGACGAGCGGGTCTAGCACAGATACGCAGTATTTT. It is translated as CASSGTSGSSTDTQYF.

The chain recombines TRBV29-1 with TRBJ2-7; the match to TRBD2 covers 12 bases. The J segment lost 2 bases and the V segment lost 0 bases, leaving 11 bases of the junction unmatched. Germline CDR1 SQVTM, CDR2 ANQGSEA. This CDR3 region has 18 residues. The chain's CDR3 is CSVEDRGLAGGFTYEQYF. Here the CDR3 DNA reads TGCAGCGTTGAAGATCGAGGTCTAGCGGGAGGGTTTACCTACGAGCAGTACTTC.

This clonotype has just a few counts. The genes are TRBV10-3 and TRBJ2-1, with 11 bases lining up with TRBD2. The germline gives CDR1 ENHRY, CDR2 SYGVKD. V was pared by 6 bases and J by 6 bases, with 7 bases of the junction left unmatched. The CDR3 contains 15 residues. This chain's CDR3 is CAIRVGLAGPNEQFF. DNA of the CDR3: TGTGCCATCAGGGTCGGACTAGCGGGCCCCAATGAGCAGTTCTTC.

The chain has TRBV5-1 and TRBJ1-2, with 7 bases matching TRBD1. There are 13 residues in the CDR3. The germline V gene has CDR1 SGHRS and CDR2 YFSETQ. V trimming: 2 bases; J trimming: 6 bases; junction bases outside the gene matches: 4. The CDR3 DNA reads TGCGCCAGCAGCTTCCTCGACAGGGATGGCTACACCTTC. Protein sequence: CASSFLDRDGYTF.

This clonotype was detected a few times. The V and J genes are TRBV30 and TRBJ2-5; no firm D call. The tail of the sequence fits TRBJ2-7 better, so the J call may be wrong. Germline lookup yields CDR1 GTSNPN and CDR2 SVGIG (reference sequence). The CDR3 length is 11 residues. CDR3 in amino acids: CAWGLIGEQYF. DNA for the CDR3: TGTGCCTGGGGTCTCATCGGCGAGCAGTACTTC.

This chain connects TRBV10-3 to TRBJ2-5; either TRBD1 or TRBD2 may supply D (6 bases each). Germline lookup yields CDR1 ENHRY and CDR2 SYGVKD. This CDR3 has 15 amino acids. The V end lost 0 bases, the J end lost 5 bases, and 13 bases lay between the germline ends. The CDR3: CAISESRGAGETQYF. CDR3 coding DNA: TGTGCCATCAGTGAGTCGAGGGGGGCTGGGGAGACCCAGTACTTC.

The CDR3, as DNA: TGCGCCAGCAGCGCCCGGGACAGGGCTGAGACCCAGTACTTC. Translated: CASSARDRAETQYF. V usage is TRBV5-1 and J usage is TRBJ2-5; 9 nucleotides line up with TRBD1. This CDR3 has 14 amino acids. Germline V gene sequence: CDR1 SGHRS, CDR2 YFSETQ. The V segment lost 4 bases and the J segment 5 bases; nucleotides outside the gene matches: 6.

The chain is built from TRBV4-3 and TRBJ2-5; no reliable D call. Germline assignment: CDR1 LGHNA and CDR2 YSLEER. The CDR3 is 16 amino acids. V shed 0 bases and J shed 0 bases, with 11 bases lying between them. CDR3 loop: CASSQEGPPYQETQYF. CDR3 DNA: TGCGCCAGCAGCCAAGAAGGGCCTCCGTACCAAGAGACCCAGTACTTC.

As regards this clonotype: One end of the junction varies from germline; a read error may be responsible. V gene TRBV12-3 or TRBV12-4 combines with J gene TRBJ2-3; D might be TRBD2 (5 bases). This CDR3 is 17 amino acids long. The CDR3 nucleotides are TGTGCCTGCAGTTCGCCACTTGCTAGCAACCCCTTAGATACGCAGTATTTT. It translates to CACSSPLASNPLDTQYF.

The chain carries TRBV5-1 and TRBJ2-7, with 7 bases that match TRBD1. After removal of 3 bases from V and 5 bases from J, the junction contained 8 bases not matched to a gene. Per germline, CDR1 SGHRS and CDR2 YFSETQ. The CDR3 sequence is 14 residues long. CDR3 coding DNA: TGCGCCAGCAGCTGGGGGACAGTGGTGGACGAGCAGTACTTC. Encoded protein: CASSWGTVVDEQYF.

This clonotype was counted between two and nine times. The chain carries TRBV4-1 and TRBJ2-1; D gene uncertain. V was clipped by 0 bases and J by 0 bases, with 9 bases between them. The CDR3 is 16 amino acids. Germline V gene sequence: CDR1 MGHRA, CDR2 YSYEKL. CDR3 residues: CASSQDPFSSYNEQFF. Written as DNA, the CDR3 is TGCGCCAGCAGCCAAGATCCCTTTAGCTCCTACAATGAGCAGTTCTTC.

The genes are TRBV20-1 and TRBJ2-1; possible D gene TRBD2, 5 bases. Deletions cut 6 bases from V and 8 bases from J, with 17 bases between. The CDR3 is made up of 13 amino acids. Germline-derived CDR1 and CDR2 are DFQATT and SNEGSKA (reference sequence). This CDR3 reads CSADEGFSDEQFF. DNA of the CDR3: TGCAGTGCGGACGAGGGATTTTCTGATGAGCAGTTCTTC.

The chain recombines TRBV6-2 or TRBV6-3 with TRBJ2-1; TRBD2 aligns across 12 bases. Germline loops: CDR1 MNHEY, CDR2 SVGEGT. Losses at the gene ends were 2 bases for V and 5 bases for J; bases not matched to a gene: 4. There are 16 residues in the CDR3. The CDR3 DNA reads as TGTGCCAGCAGTTACCTCCTAGCGGGAGGGAACAATGAGCAGTTCTTC. It codes for CASSYLLAGGNNEQFF.

The chain has TRBV6-7 and TRBJ2-3; unclear D gene. TRBV6-7 is annotated as an ORF whose role is uncertain. V lost 6 bases to trimming and J lost 0 bases, with 10 bases between them. CDR3 length: 14 amino acids. Here the CDR3 DNA reads TGTGCCAGCAGGTCGTACCCTAGCACAGATACGCAGTATTTT. Protein product: CASRSYPSTDTQYF.

This clonotype was detected only a few times. The chain couples TRBV20-1 to TRBJ1-5, with D tentatively TRBD1 (5 bases). Germline V CDR1 and CDR2: DFQATT, SNEGSKA (reference sequence). The CDR3 runs to 14 residues. Between the trimmed V and J ends, which lost 4 bases and 7 bases, there was a span of 17 bases. The CDR3 nucleotides read TGCAGTGCTATGGGCCAGGGTAGGTGGCAGCCCCAGCATTTT. Translating it yields CSAMGQGRWQPQHF.